The source of this T cell receptor beta chain is a study of cytomegalovirus exposure and HLA in healthy donors. Trimming left V 1 base short and J 2 bases short, with 18 bases between. Germline loops: CDR1 KGHSH, CDR2 LQKENI. The CDR3 consists of 17 residues. For this clone: What it binds is not known.

Study-wide points: Generally TCR sequences proved uncommon, though certain public TCRs appeared in numerous donors. TCR association rates varied by HLA locus in a later analysis, with DRB1 highest and HLA-C lowest.

Each donor was healthy, and each was a bone marrow donor. 13 Jbeta primers and 60 Vbeta primers were used for the PCR. Generated by immunoSEQ multiplex PCR, the TCRdb table keeps only in-frame clones and is missing some. The table includes 95,000 to 150,000 clones, roughly 77% detected once. The rearrangement links TRBV18 to TRBJ2-7; TRBD1 is a possible D gene (6 bases). This TCR was sampled from a man younger than 30 in good health and CMV-seronegative. Sequencing used PBMCs. The CDR3 sequence: CASSPLSGTRVAYEQYF. The CDR3 coding sequence is TGTGCCAGCTCACCACTGTCCGGGACAAGGGTCGCCTACGAGCAGTACTTC.